This TCR beta chain was recovered during a study of T cells in localized non-small cell lung cancer. Assay: immunoSEQ multiplex PCR; the TCRdb copy retains only in-frame clones and omits some. The sample has 20,000 to 30,000 clones, over 75% seen once. Trimming removed 7 bases from V and 5 bases from J; junction bases left unmatched: 4. The germline gives CDR1 SNHLY, CDR2 FYNNEI. This CDR3 has 13 residues. In this sample, this clone turned up a few times. Its antigen is currently unknown. General study findings and limits: Out of the top 100 tumor clones, a median about 50 were seen in adjacent lung. A raised T cell density in blood coincided with lengthier overall survival. A single tumor region was sequenced, leaving heterogeneity possible.

The specimen comprised peripheral blood, sampled before any cancer treatment. This TCR was recovered from a male donor at least 60 years old with stage I squamous cell lung carcinoma. The rearrangement uses TRBV2 and TRBJ1-4, with 7 bases fitting TRBD1. The CDR3 DNA reads TGTGCCAGCACGGGACAGCTAAATGAAAAACTGTTTTTT. Translating gives CASTGQLNEKLFF.